This T cell receptor (beta chain) comes out of a study of cytomegalovirus exposure and HLA in healthy donors. The CDR3 has 14 amino acids. V dropped 4 bases and J dropped 1 base, with 11 bases sitting between them. Germline V gives CDR1 SGHTA, CDR2 FQGTGA. Primers: 60 Vbeta forward and 13 Jbeta reverse. Using immunoSEQ multiplex PCR, the repertoire was profiled, and TCRdb retains in-frame clones only, with some absent. The sample has some 130,000 clones; approximately 82% are singletons. In its sample, this clone was seen a few times. The source of this sequence is a female donor in good health and CMV-seronegative. The sequencing sample was made of PBMCs. The J gene is TRBJ2-7, the V gene TRBV7-3; D unclear. Here the CDR3 DNA reads TGTGCCAGCAGCTCCGATCACTCATCCTACGAGCAGTACTTC. Translating it yields CASSSDHSSYEQYF.